This passage covers 2 T cell receptor beta chains from one sample sequenced in a study of shared clonotypes between healthy human individuals. The protocol was immunoSEQ multiplex PCR, while the TCRdb copy is restricted to in-frame clones and leaves out a portion. The sample lists around 580,000 clones; roughly 98% were seen once. As defined, naive CD8 cells were CD45RO-negative and positively selected for CCR7, with terminally differentiated effector memory CD45RA+ cells excluded. The source material was naive CD8+ T cells sorted from blood. The source is a man between 25 and 39 years old in good health.

The V gene is TRBV6-4, the J gene TRBJ2-7; D may be TRBD2 (6 bases). The V end was cut by 6 bases, the J end by 5 bases, with 23 bases between. There are 16 residues in the CDR3. Germline CDR1 and CDR2: MRHNA and SNTAGT. CDR3 nucleotides: TGTGCCAGCAGCCACCGGGAGCCAACCCAATCCGACGAGCAGTACTTC. It translates to CASSHREPTQSDEQYF.

The chain recombines TRBV7-9 with TRBJ2-7; no definite D call. Trimming pared 5 bases from V and 3 bases from J, leaving 8 bases between. The germline V gene has CDR1 SEHNR and CDR2 FQNEAQ (reference sequence). The CDR3 runs 12 residues. CDR3 protein: CASSTTDYEQYF. CDR3 coding DNA: TGTGCCAGCAGCACAACAGACTACGAGCAGTACTTC.